The 20 T cell receptor beta chains listed next were all sequenced from one sample in a study of beta chain features in type 1 diabetes. The authors reverse transcribed all of the isolated RNA, so sequencing captured expressed TCRB transcripts. Libraries were prepared by immunoSEQ multiplex PCR; TCRdb keeps only in-frame clonotypes and omits some of them. The sample lists around 240,000 clones, 9.6% occurring once. Material for sequencing was naive CD4+ T cells from blood. The receptor set was obtained from a woman between 18 and 30 years old in good health.

The chain is built from TRBV15 and TRBJ1-5; no clear D. Germline V CDR1 and CDR2: LNHNV, YYDKDF (reference sequence). The CDR3 consists of 13 residues. V was cut by 0 bases and J by 8 bases, with 8 bases left in between. The CDR3 nucleotides read TGTGCCACCAGCAGAGATCAGGCAGAGCCCCAGCATTTT. It encodes CATSRDQAEPQHF.

The table lists this clone with a few counts. V is TRBV19 and J is TRBJ1-5; no firm D call. CDR3 size: 14 residues. V shed 1 base and J shed 11 bases, with 15 bases lying between them. Looked up from germline, CDR1 is LNHDA and CDR2 is SQIVND (reference sequence). CDR3 residues: CASSIVPAGGAQHF. The DNA of the CDR3 is TGTGCCAGTAGTATAGTCCCAGCCGGCGGGGCCCAGCATTTT.

The rearrangement uses TRBV7-6 and TRBJ1-1; D is ambiguous. This CDR3 has 14 residues. Looked up from germline, CDR1 is SGHVS and CDR2 is FNYEAQ. The V gene lost 5 bases and the J gene lost 4 bases, with 14 bases spanning the gap. The chain's CDR3 is CASSAGGWGTEAFF. CDR3 sequence (DNA): TGTGCCAGCAGCGCCGGAGGCTGGGGCACTGAAGCTTTCTTT.

This sequence joins TRBV13 and TRBJ2-5, with 8 bases aligning to TRBD2. The CDR3 length is 16 residues. Germline V CDR1 and CDR2: PRHDT, FYEKMQ (reference sequence). V shed 5 bases, J shed 7 bases, and the junction held 15 bases outside the gene matches. CDR3: CASSLSPGGPVGTQYF. The DNA for the CDR3 is TGTGCCAGCAGCCTCAGCCCGGGAGGGCCGGTGGGGACCCAGTACTTC.

V gene TRBV5-1 combines with J gene TRBJ1-1; possibly TRBD1 for D (5 bases). The germline CDR1 and CDR2 sequences are SGHRS and YFSETQ. V was cut by 5 bases and J by 4 bases, with 12 bases left in between. The CDR3 totals 13 residues. This chain's CDR3 is CASRPGGTTEAFF. DNA for the CDR3: TGCGCCAGCAGACCCGGGGGGACCACTGAAGCTTTCTTT.

J is TRBJ1-2 and V is TRBV30, with 7 positions matching TRBD1. From germline, CDR1 is GTSNPN and CDR2 SVGIG (reference sequence). The CDR3 is made up of 15 amino acids. V lost 0 bases, J lost 8 bases, and 12 bases stayed unmatched. For the CDR3, the DNA is TGTGCCTGGAGTGTACTAGGGGCAGGGGGTGGCGGCTACACCTTC. Its protein is CAWSVLGAGGGGYTF.

The chain links TRBV30 to TRBJ1-2; 8 positions agree with TRBD1. Germline CDR1 is GTSNPN and CDR2 is SVGIG (reference sequence). With 0 bases clipped from V and 14 bases from J, the junction kept 8 bases outside the gene matches. There are 12 residues in the CDR3. The CDR3 spells CAWSVGQGMETF. The CDR3 DNA sequence: TGTGCCTGGAGTGTTGGACAGGGAATGGAAACCTTC.

The chain combines TRBV19 with TRBJ1-5; D uncertain. Trimming removed 8 bases at V and 6 bases at J, with 20 bases between. This CDR3 is 15 amino acids long. Germline V lookup: CDR1 LNHDA, CDR2 SQIVND (reference sequence). The CDR3 sequence is CASVIRPGGSQPQHF. As DNA, the CDR3 is TGTGCCAGTGTCATACGCCCGGGAGGGAGTCAGCCCCAGCATTTT.

The V call is TRBV7-8, the J call TRBJ2-5; D call uncertain. The V end lost 1 base, the J end lost 7 bases, and 10 bases lay between the germline ends. The germline V gene encodes CDR1 SGHVS and CDR2 FQNEAQ. The CDR3 has 13 amino acids. Written as DNA, the CDR3 is TGTGCCAGCAGCTTAGGCCAACTTGCGACCCAGTACTTC. It is translated as CASSLGQLATQYF.

The rearrangement uses TRBV5-1 and TRBJ2-1; D perhaps matches TRBD1 (5 bases). V lost 4 bases and J 8 bases, leaving 25 bases between the germline ends. The V gene's germline CDR1 is SGHRS and CDR2 YFSETQ. The CDR3 spans 17 residues. CDR3 in amino acids: CASSLTPGGQGVHEQFF. The DNA of the CDR3 is TGCGCCAGCAGCCTGACCCCAGGTGGGCAGGGTGTGCATGAGCAGTTCTTC.

Only a few counts were recorded for this clone. CDR3 residues: CASSFRTGARDMEQYF. CDR3 nucleotide sequence: TGCGCCAGCAGCTTTCGAACAGGGGCCCGAGATATGGAGCAGTACTTC. The chain recombines TRBV5-1 with TRBJ2-7; the match to TRBD1 covers 7 bases. This CDR3 region has 16 residues. Germline-derived CDR1 and CDR2 are SGHRS and YFSETQ. With V trimmed by 2 bases and J by 7 bases, 15 bases remained unmatched.

The rearrangement uses TRBV5-6 and TRBJ1-4; 8 nucleotides align to TRBD1. V lost 5 bases, J lost 7 bases, and 13 bases stayed unmatched. Germline V CDR1 and CDR2: SGHDT, YYEEEE. This CDR3 region has 16 residues. CDR3 in DNA: TGTGCCAGCAGTTCTGGACAGGGACGAAGTACTGAAAAACTGTTTTTT. This translates into CASSSGQGRSTEKLFF. Combining the CDR3 with reference TRBV5-6 and TRBJ1-4 gives the whole variable domain DAGVTQSPTHLIKTRGQQVTLRCSPKSGHDTVSWYQQALGQGPQFIFQYYEEEERQRGNFPDRFSGHQFPNYSSELNVNALLLGDSALYLCASSSGQGRSTEKLFFGSGTQLSVL.

This chain joins TRBV7-3 and TRBJ2-2, with D perhaps TRBD2 (5 bases). The CDR3 is 15 residues long. Germline V CDR1 and CDR2: SGHTA, FQGTGA. Trimming pared 5 bases from V and 7 bases from J, leaving 17 bases between. CDR3 nucleotide sequence: TGTGCCAGCAGCCATTTGGACCCGGGGAGCGGGGAGCTGTTTTTT. It specifies CASSHLDPGSGELFF.

This clone was observed a handful of times. This sequence joins TRBV6-6 and TRBJ2-2; D ambiguous. From germline, CDR1 is MNHNY and CDR2 SVGAGI (reference sequence). Trimming left V 8 bases short and J 0 bases short, with 7 bases between. The CDR3 sequence is 13 residues long. CDR3 amino acids: CASGQTNTGELFF. CDR3 sequence (DNA): TGTGCCAGCGGCCAGACGAACACCGGGGAGCTGTTTTTT.

The chain joins TRBV9 to TRBJ1-2, with 8 bases fitting TRBD1. The CDR3 spans 11 residues. Losses at the gene ends were 3 bases for V and 8 bases for J; bases not matched to a gene: 0. From germline, CDR1 is SGDLS and CDR2 YYNGEE. The CDR3 region has the DNA TGTGCCAGCAGCGGACAGGGGGGCTACACCTTC. Encoded protein: CASSGQGGYTF.

This clone was detected only a few times. The gene calls are TRBV5-4 and TRBJ1-3; no clear D. The germline CDR1 and CDR2 sequences are SGHNT and YYREEE (reference sequence). The CDR3 length is 14 residues. V was pared by 5 bases and J by 0 bases, with 9 bases between. The CDR3 coding sequence is TGTGCCAGCAGGCAGGCCTACTCTGGAAACACCATATATTTT. Residues: CASRQAYSGNTIYF.

This clone has a handful of counts. V and J are TRBV5-1 and TRBJ2-7, with 7 positions matching TRBD1. After removal of 3 bases from V and 0 bases from J, the junction contained 9 bases not matched to a gene. The CDR3 consists of 16 residues. Per germline, CDR1 SGHRS and CDR2 YFSETQ. CDR3 protein: CASSSPKGTVSYEQYF. In DNA form, the CDR3 reads TGCGCCAGCAGCTCGCCGAAAGGGACAGTCTCCTACGAGCAGTACTTC.

This clone was found a few times. The gene calls are TRBV2 and TRBJ2-1, with 8 bases aligning to TRBD1. Per the germline V gene, CDR1 is SNHLY and CDR2 is FYNNEI. This CDR3 has 14 amino acids. Losses at the gene ends were 1 base for V and 8 bases for J; bases not matched to a gene: 4. CDR3 sequence: CASSEDRGDDEQFF. The DNA for the CDR3 is TGTGCCAGCAGTGAAGACAGGGGGGACGATGAGCAGTTCTTC.

The V gene is TRBV5-5, the J gene TRBJ2-3; 9 positions match TRBD1. This CDR3 spans 17 amino acids. CDR1 is SGHKS and CDR2 is YYEKEE in the germline V gene (reference sequence). J was trimmed by 2 bases and V by 3 bases; bases with no gene match: 10. The CDR3 sequence: CASSSPGTGHSTDTQYF. The DNA of the CDR3 is TGTGCCAGCAGCTCCCCCGGGACAGGGCATTCCACAGATACGCAGTATTTT.

Here the CDR3 DNA reads TGTGCCATCAGAGGGGACAGGCGGACTGAAGCTTTCTTT. It specifies CAIRGDRRTEAFF. The gene calls are TRBV10-3 and TRBJ1-1, with 8 positions matching TRBD1. The CDR3 is 13 amino acids. Germline CDR1 ENHRY, CDR2 SYGVKD. With V trimmed by 6 bases and J by 5 bases, 5 bases remained unmatched.